The clone carrying this TCR beta chain was seen only once. This specimen belongs to a study of blood T cell repertoires in COVID-19. Authors' methods: Nucleated cell number was recorded as an estimate derived from reference gene primer amplification. Method: immunoSEQ multiplex PCR; TCRdb's copy keeps in-frame clones and lacks some. The D gene and trimming were derived from the DNA, and the V and J assignments and clone size from that table. The sample has about 180,000 clones, 86% seen once. Self-reported history from a screening survey and questionnaire set each donor's cohort. V dropped 4 bases and J dropped 4; count of bases not matched to a gene: 8. CDR3 size: 17 residues. Germline-derived CDR1 and CDR2 are SEHNR and FQNEAQ (reference sequence).

V is TRBV7-9 and J is TRBJ2-6; TRBD1 matches at 9 bases. Sequencing used PBMCs or T cells enriched from blood (not recorded which). The receptor's source is a woman aged 30 to 39 who had recovered from COVID-19. The CDR3 reads CASSSEQGAGGANVLTF. CDR3 sequence (DNA): TGTGCCAGCAGCTCAGAACAGGGGGCAGGCGGGGCCAACGTCCTGACTTTC.